This T cell receptor (beta chain) was documented in a study of CD8+ T cells in alopecia areata. Study-level background: People stayed on tofacitinib for 6 to 18 months, then stopped the drug for 6 months. Study observations and caveats: Sharing of TCR sequences between patients (possibly for HLA-related reasons) was less clear than in mice. Scalp sequencing also captures normal skin's resident alphabeta T cells.

RNA was extracted and reverse transcribed into cDNA as the sequencing template. Repertoires were generated with immunoSEQ multiplex PCR, while TCRdb's copy carries only in-frame clones and drops some. Of about 250,000 clones detected, about 62% appear once; the ten largest clones hold more than 0.85%. The treatment here: oral pan-JAK inhibitor, 5-10 mg twice daily. A remark on this clone: Its specificity is not known.

This clonotype was sampled from a human donor with alopecia areata. The sequences come from CD4+ T cells sorted from blood, collected around week 53, from a patient treated with tofacitinib.

The CDR3 region has the DNA TGTGCCAGCAGCCCCAGGGGAGCGGGGCAAGAGACCCAGTACTTC. As protein: CASSPRGAGQETQYF. The chain couples TRBV7-9 to TRBJ2-5; a weak D match, TRBD2 (7 bases). Germline CDR1 reads SEHNR; CDR2 reads FQNEAQ (reference sequence). Trimming stripped 5 bases from V and 2 bases from J, with 15 bases between. The CDR3 totals 15 residues.